Listed here is a single T cell receptor (beta chain). Constant-region reverse primers amplified full-length variable regions, followed by semi-nested Nested Universal Primer A PCR. TCRdb redid the calling of the 5' RACE reads with MiXCR, one entry per CDR3 protein. This table has 62,000 or so distinct CDR3 sequences, less than 30% appearing once. The length of the CDR3 is 19 residues. CDR1 is LNHNV, CDR2 YYDKDF, per germline (reference sequence). Trimming took 2 bases from V and 6 from J; bases not matched to a gene: 17. Cells sorted as Tregs were CD4+, CD25+ and CD127-/low. Sequencing was done on a sample of tumor-infiltrating Tregs sorted from the breast tumor. The clonotype was recovered from a female donor with breast cancer. The chain employs TRBV15 and TRBJ2-1; 9 nucleotides align to TRBD1. The CDR3 protein is CATSRYAPRGQGFGNEQFF. CDR3 sequence (DNA): TGTGCCACCAGCAGATATGCACCGAGGGGACAGGGTTTCGGCAATGAGCAGTTCTTC.